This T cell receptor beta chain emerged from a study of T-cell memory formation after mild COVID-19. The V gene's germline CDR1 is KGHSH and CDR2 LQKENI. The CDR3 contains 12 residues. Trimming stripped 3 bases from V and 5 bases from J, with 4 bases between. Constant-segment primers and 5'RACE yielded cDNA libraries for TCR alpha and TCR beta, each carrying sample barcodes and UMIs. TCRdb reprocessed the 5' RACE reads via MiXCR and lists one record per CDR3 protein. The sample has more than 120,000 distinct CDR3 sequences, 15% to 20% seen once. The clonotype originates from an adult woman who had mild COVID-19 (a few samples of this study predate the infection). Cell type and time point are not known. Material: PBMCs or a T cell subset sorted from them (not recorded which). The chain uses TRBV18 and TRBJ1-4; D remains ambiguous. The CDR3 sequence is CASSPLNEKLFF. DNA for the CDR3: TGTGCCAGCTCACCCCTCAATGAAAAACTGTTTTTT.